This TCR beta chain is drawn from a study of T cells in Graves' hyperthyroidism and ophthalmopathy. About the research overall: Peripheral blood was obtained at initial diagnosis, preceding any treatment. Study conclusions and caveats: Ophthalmopathy stood apart from stable hyperthyroidism in a 13 V-J model. Most expanded thyroid clonotypes above 0.001 recurred in blood.

As for this clonotype: What it binds is unknown.

The ends were cut back, 0 bases at V and 4 bases at J, with 11 bases in the middle. The germline CDR1 and CDR2 sequences are SGHNT and YYREEE (reference sequence). The CDR3 is made up of 15 amino acids. From more than 8 ml of fresh peripheral blood, PBMCs were isolated. There were TCR beta CDR3 regions amplified from RNA transcripts. First-round RT-PCR of the TCR CDR3 relied on the HTBI primer set. In TCRdb, the multiplex PCR reads were re-called with MiXCR into one record per CDR3 protein. The sample yields hundreds of thousands of distinct CDR3 sequences, around 15% seen once. The sequencing input was blood. This receptor was taken from a woman aged 18 to 35 with Graves' hyperthyroidism. The chain links TRBV5-4 to TRBJ2-1; weak D call: TRBD2 (6 bases). The CDR3 loop is CASSLALGGYNEQFF. For the CDR3, the DNA is TGTGCCAGCAGCTTGGCCCTGGGAGGATACAATGAGCAGTTCTTC. Combining the CDR3 with reference TRBV5-4 and TRBJ2-1 gives the whole variable domain ETGVTQSPTHLIKTRGQQVTLRCSSQSGHNTVSWYQQALGQGPQFIFQYYREEENGRGNFPPRFSGLQFPNYSSELNVNALELDDSALYLCASSLALGGYNEQFFGPGTRLTVL.